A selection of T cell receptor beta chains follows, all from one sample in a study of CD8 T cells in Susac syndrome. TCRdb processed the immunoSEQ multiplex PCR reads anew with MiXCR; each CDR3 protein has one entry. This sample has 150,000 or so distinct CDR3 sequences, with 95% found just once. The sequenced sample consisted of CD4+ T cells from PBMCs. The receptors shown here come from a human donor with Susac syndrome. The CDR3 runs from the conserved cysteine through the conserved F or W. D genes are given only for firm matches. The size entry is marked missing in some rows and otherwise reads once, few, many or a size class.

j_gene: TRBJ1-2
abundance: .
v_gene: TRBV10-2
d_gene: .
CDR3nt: TGCGCCAGCTATTCCAGGGACGCCGTTGTAGAGGGTCGAGCTGGCTACACCTTC
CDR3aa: CASYSRDAVVEGRAGYTF

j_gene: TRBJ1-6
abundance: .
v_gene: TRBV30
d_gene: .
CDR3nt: TGTGCCTGGAGTGTAGGGCCAGCTTCTAATTCACCCCTCCACTTT
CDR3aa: CAWSVGPASNSPLHF

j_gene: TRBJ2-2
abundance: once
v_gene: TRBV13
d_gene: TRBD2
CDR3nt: TGTGCCAGCAACTTTCGGGGGGACACCGGGGAGCTGTTTTTT
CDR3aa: CASNFRGDTGELFF

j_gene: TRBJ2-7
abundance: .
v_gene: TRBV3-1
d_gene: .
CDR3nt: TGTGCCAGCAGCCAGCAGGATTACGAGCAGTACTTC
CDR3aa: CASSQQDYEQYF

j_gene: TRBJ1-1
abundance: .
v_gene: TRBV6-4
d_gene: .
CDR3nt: TGTGCCAGCAGTAAAGAGATGAACACTGAAGCTTTCTTT
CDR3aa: CASSKEMNTEAFF

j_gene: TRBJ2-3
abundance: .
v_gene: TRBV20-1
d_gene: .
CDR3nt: TGCAGTGCTCTCCTTAACACAGATACGCAGTATTTT
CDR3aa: CSALLNTDTQYF

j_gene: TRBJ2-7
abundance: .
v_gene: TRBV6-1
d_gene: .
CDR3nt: TGTGCCAGCAGTGCCCCGGGACACAGAACCGAGCAGTACTTC
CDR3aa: CASSAPGHRTEQYF

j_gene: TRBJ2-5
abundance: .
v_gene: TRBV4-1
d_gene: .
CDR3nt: TGCGCCAGCAGCCAAGATCGGGTGCAGCGGTGGGAGACCCAGTACTTC
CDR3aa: CASSQDRVQRWETQYF

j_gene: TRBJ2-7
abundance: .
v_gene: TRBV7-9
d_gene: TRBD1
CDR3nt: TGTGCCAGCAGCAAAAACAGGGGGCGCGACGAGCAGTACTTC
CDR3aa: CASSKNRGRDEQYF

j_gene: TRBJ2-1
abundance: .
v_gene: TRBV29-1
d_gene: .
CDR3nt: TGCAGCGTCCGACCACCAACCTACAATGAGCAGTTCTTC
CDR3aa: CSVRPPTYNEQFF

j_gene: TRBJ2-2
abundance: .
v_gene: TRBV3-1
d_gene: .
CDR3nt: TGTGCCAGCAGCTACGGGACTCCAGGTTCCGGGGAGCTGTTTTTT
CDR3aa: CASSYGTPGSGELFF

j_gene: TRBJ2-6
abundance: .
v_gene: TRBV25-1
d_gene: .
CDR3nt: TGTGCCAGCAGTGAAAGTGGGGCCAACGTCCTGACTTTC
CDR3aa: CASSESGANVLTF

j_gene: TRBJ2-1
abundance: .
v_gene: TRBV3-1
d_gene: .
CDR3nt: TGTGCCAGCAGCCAAGCGTACTCGCAGTTCTTC
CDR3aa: CASSQAYSQFF

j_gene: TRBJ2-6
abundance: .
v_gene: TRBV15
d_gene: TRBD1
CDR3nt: TGTGCCACCAGCAGAGCGACAGGGACTGGGGCCAACGTCCTGACTTTC
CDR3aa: CATSRATGTGANVLTF

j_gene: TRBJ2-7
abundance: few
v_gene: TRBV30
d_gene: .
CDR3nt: TGTGCCTGGACAGGGGGGGCCTACGAGCAGTACTTC
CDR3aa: CAWTGGAYEQYF

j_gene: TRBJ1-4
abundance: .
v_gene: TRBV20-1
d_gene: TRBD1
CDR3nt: TGCAGTGCTAGGGGGACAGTTCTTGAAAAACTGTTTTTT
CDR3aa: CSARGTVLEKLFF

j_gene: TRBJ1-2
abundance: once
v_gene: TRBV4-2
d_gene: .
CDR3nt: TGTGCCAGCAGCCAAGATTATGGCTACACCTTC
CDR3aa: CASSQDYGYTF

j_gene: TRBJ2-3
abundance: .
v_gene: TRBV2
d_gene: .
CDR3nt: TGTGCCAGCGCAACACCAAGGGGGGGCATACGGACAGATACGCAGTATTTT
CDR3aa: CASATPRGGIRTDTQYF

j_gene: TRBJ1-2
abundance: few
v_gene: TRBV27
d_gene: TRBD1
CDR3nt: TGTGCCAGCAGGAGGGGACAGGGAAACTATGGCTACACCTTC
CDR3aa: CASRRGQGNYGYTF

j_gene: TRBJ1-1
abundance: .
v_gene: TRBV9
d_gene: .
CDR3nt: TGTGCCAGCAGCCAAGGGATGGGGGGCACTGAAGCTTTCTTT
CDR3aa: CASSQGMGGTEAFF

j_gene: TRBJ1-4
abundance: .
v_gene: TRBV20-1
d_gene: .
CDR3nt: TGCAGTGCTAGACAGAAGAGCGAAAAACTGTTTTTT
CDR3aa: CSARQKSEKLFF

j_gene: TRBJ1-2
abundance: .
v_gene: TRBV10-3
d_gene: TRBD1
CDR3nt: TGTGCCATCAGTGGACAGGGGAACTATGGCTACACCTTC
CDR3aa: CAISGQGNYGYTF

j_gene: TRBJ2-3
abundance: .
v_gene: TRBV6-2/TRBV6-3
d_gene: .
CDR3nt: TGTGCCAGCAGTCTCCTTATGTCCGGCGGGCGCACAGATACGCAGTATTTT
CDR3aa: CASSLLMSGGRTDTQYF

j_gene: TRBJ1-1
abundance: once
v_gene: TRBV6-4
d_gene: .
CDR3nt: TGTGCCAGCAGGACGACAGAGATGAACACTGAAGCTTTCTTT
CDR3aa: CASRTTEMNTEAFF